This T cell receptor (beta chain) came from a study of cytomegalovirus exposure and HLA in healthy donors. In the study overall: The study placed around 85% of its approximately 400 genotyped donors in the Caucasian-associated ancestry cluster. Findings of the study overall: With later analysis, a missense DCLRE1C variant became linked to TCR beta V- and J-gene trimming. Follow-up analysis seemed to connect common viral pathogens with several of the most significant clusters identified.

Note on this clone: Its antigen remains unidentified.

It was with 60 Vbeta and 13 Jbeta primers that the PCR ran. Measured with immunoSEQ multiplex PCR; TCRdb has only the in-frame clones, and not every one. The sample contains over 130,000 clones, 80% of which appear only once. Germline CDR1 reads MDHEN; CDR2 reads SYDVKM. The J segment lost 4 bases and the V segment lost 8 bases, leaving 5 bases of the junction unmatched. The CDR3 contains 12 residues. This TCR derives from a man in his fifties in good health and CMV-seronegative. The gene calls are TRBV28 and TRBJ2-7; 7 bases are a match to TRBD2. Sequencing used PBMCs. The CDR3 sequence is CASSRGGYEQYF. The DNA of the CDR3 is TGTGCCAGCTCCCGGGGAGGGTACGAGCAGTACTTC.